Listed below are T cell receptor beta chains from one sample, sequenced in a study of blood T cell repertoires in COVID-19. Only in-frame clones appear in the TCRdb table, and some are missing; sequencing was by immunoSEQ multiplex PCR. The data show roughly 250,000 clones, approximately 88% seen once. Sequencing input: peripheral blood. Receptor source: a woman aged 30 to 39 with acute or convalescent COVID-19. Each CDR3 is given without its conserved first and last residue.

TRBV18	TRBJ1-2	ASLQGADGYT
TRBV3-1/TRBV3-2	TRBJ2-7	ASSQDPLAVRYEQY
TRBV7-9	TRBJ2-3	ASSFTGADTQY
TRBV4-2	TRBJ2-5	ASSQSAGLAGETQY
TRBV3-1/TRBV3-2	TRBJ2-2	ASSGTGPPWELF
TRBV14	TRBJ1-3	ASSQGGGPSGNTIY
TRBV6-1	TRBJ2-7	ASSESLDTTDYEQY
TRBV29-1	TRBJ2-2	SGGLAGDTGELF
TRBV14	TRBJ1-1	ASSRGGRVGRDTEAF
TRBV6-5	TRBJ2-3	ASSRDYRTDTQY
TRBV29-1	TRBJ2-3	SVERGWGTDTQY
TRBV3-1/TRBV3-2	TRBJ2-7	ASSQAPTREQY
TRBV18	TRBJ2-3	ASSPRGDGKDTQY
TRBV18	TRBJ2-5	ASSLSGGETQY
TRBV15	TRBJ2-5	ATRKASSQETQY
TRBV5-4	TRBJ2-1	ASSFQGLEQF
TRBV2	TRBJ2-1	ASSGLAGGGEQF
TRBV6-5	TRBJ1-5	ASRQGRDQPQH
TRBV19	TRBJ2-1	ASSYGLAGGGNEQF
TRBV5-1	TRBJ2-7	ASSSAYEQY
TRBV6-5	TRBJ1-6	ASSDRETSPLH
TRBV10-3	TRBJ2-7	AISEGALISYEQY
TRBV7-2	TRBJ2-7	ASSLSGGDSYEQY
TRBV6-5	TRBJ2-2	ATGERGPNTGELF
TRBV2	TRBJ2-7	ATRDFLYEQY
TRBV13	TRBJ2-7	ASSARTGGGYEQY
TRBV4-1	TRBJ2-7	ASSHLAGGSSEQY
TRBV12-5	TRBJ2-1	ASGRDSHNEQF
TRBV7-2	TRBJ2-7	ASSLAVGLGENEQY
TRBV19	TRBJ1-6	ASSITASYNSPLH
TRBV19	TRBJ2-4	ASGGRVGENIQY
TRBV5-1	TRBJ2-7	ASRLDFPAYEQY